The present T cell receptor beta chain was sequenced within a study of technical replicates of blood from several donors. Germline V gene sequence: CDR1 SNHLY, CDR2 FYNNEI. CDR3 length: 13 amino acids. After removal of 3 bases from V and 5 bases from J, the junction contained 0 bases not matched to a gene. The method was immunoSEQ multiplex PCR; TCRdb's version includes in-frame clones alone and lacks a portion of them. The sample lists about 88,000 clones, over 90% occurring once. The origin of this receptor is a human donor in good health. The chain recombines TRBV2 with TRBJ1-2, with 10 bases identical to TRBD1. The sequenced sample was T cells isolated from PBMCs. CDR3 nucleotide sequence: TGTGCCAGCAGTGAGGACAGGGGGTATGGCTACACCTTC. This translates into CASSEDRGYGYTF.